This passage covers 21 T cell receptor beta chains from one sample sequenced in a study of Tregs in tolerant kidney transplant recipients. Assay used: immunoSEQ multiplex PCR; TCRdb lists only in-frame clones, some missing. Of about 72,000 clones listed, more than 90% are singletons. The source material was CD8+ T cells from blood, sampled before the transplant. The receptors originated from a human donor who received a combined kidney and bone marrow transplant.

V gene TRBV4-1 combines with J gene TRBJ2-7; TRBD2 agrees at 11 bases. The CDR3 has 14 amino acids. Germline lookup yields CDR1 MGHRA and CDR2 YSYEKL. The V and J ends lost 3 bases and 3 bases, in that order; junction bases with no gene match: 1. CDR3 loop: CASSHLAGGYEQYF. The CDR3 nucleotides read TGCGCCAGCAGCCATCTAGCGGGAGGCTACGAGCAGTACTTC.

The chain is built from TRBV19 and TRBJ1-1; no clear D gene. Germline V gene data show CDR1 as LNHDA and CDR2 as SQIVND (reference sequence). The CDR3 spans 11 residues. Trimming left V 2 bases short and J 6 bases short, with 4 bases between. The CDR3 sequence: CASSIISEAFF. The CDR3 DNA reads TGTGCCAGTAGTATAATCTCTGAAGCTTTCTTT.

The V call is TRBV5-4, the J call TRBJ2-1; TRBD2 agrees at 9 bases. Trimming at V came to 8 bases and at J to 6 bases, leaving 6 bases not matched to a gene. Looked up from germline, CDR1 is SGHNT and CDR2 is YYREEE (reference sequence). The CDR3 spans 13 residues. The CDR3 nucleotides read TGTGCCAGTCTCGGGACTAGCAGCAATGAGCAGTTCTTC. Its translation: CASLGTSSNEQFF.

The chain is built from TRBV6-5 and TRBJ2-5, with D tentatively TRBD1 (6 bases). This CDR3 comprises 16 residues. With 0 bases removed from V and 4 bases from J, the gap between germline ends came to 15 bases. The germline gives CDR1 MNHEY, CDR2 SVGAGI. CDR3 loop: CASSYSTGLPGETQYF. The CDR3 region has the DNA TGTGCCAGCAGTTACTCAACAGGGCTCCCTGGAGAGACCCAGTACTTC.

The chain combines TRBV4-1 with TRBJ2-7; D is undetermined. Germline values: CDR1 MGHRA, CDR2 YSYEKL. V was pared by 0 bases and J by 0 bases, with 9 bases between. CDR3 length: 15 residues. As DNA, the CDR3 is TGCGCCAGCAGCCAAGAAACACGGAGCTCCTACGAGCAGTACTTC. The encoded protein is CASSQETRSSYEQYF.

The chain carries TRBV27 and TRBJ2-4; 7 bases match TRBD1. V was clipped by 6 bases and J by 3 bases; unmatched bases: 11. This CDR3 contains 16 residues. Germline CDR1 is MNHEY and CDR2 is SMNVEV (reference sequence). CDR3 sequence: CASSHNRDSNKNIQYF. The CDR3 coding sequence is TGTGCCAGCAGCCACAACCGGGACAGCAACAAAAACATTCAGTACTTC.

In this sample, this clone turned up a few times. This chain joins TRBV28 and TRBJ2-6; TRBD1 might be the D (5 bases). Trimming pared 6 bases from V and 2 bases from J, leaving 8 bases between. CDR1 is MDHEN, CDR2 SYDVKM, per germline. CDR3 length: 14 amino acids. The CDR3 DNA reads TGTGCCAGCAGGGGGCAGGCTGGGGCCAACGTCCTGACTTTC. It codes for CASRGQAGANVLTF.

The chain employs TRBV4-2 and TRBJ2-1, with TRBD2 matching over 8 bases. Germline V gene data show CDR1 as LGHNA and CDR2 as YNFKEQ. The CDR3 sequence is 18 residues long. J lost 3 bases, V lost 0 bases, and 10 bases had no gene match. The CDR3 loop is CASSQDGSGSRVYNEQFF. The CDR3 DNA is TGTGCCAGCAGCCAAGATGGCAGCGGGAGTCGGGTCTACAATGAGCAGTTCTTC.

This rearrangement joins TRBV7-9 to TRBJ2-2, with D possibly TRBD1 on 6 matching bases. In germline, CDR1 is SEHNR, CDR2 FQNEAQ (reference sequence). V gave up 5 bases and J gave up 0 bases, with 10 bases separating them. The CDR3 length is 15 residues. CDR3 protein: CASSMGHANTGELFF. CDR3 coding DNA: TGTGCCAGCAGCATGGGACACGCGAACACCGGGGAGCTGTTTTTT.

The CDR3: CSVVGAGGNEQFF. In DNA, the CDR3 is TGCAGCGTTGTAGGGGCAGGGGGCAATGAGCAGTTCTTC. The chain combines TRBV29-1 with TRBJ2-1; TRBD1 matches at 7 bases. CDR1 is SQVTM and CDR2 is ANQGSEA in the germline V gene. The CDR3 covers 13 residues. Trimming cost V 4 bases and J 6 bases; bases outside gene matches: 6.

The chain combines TRBV9 with TRBJ1-3; D remains ambiguous. The germline V gene encodes CDR1 SGDLS and CDR2 YYNGEE. Trimming pared 4 bases from V and 0 bases from J, leaving 14 bases between. The CDR3 consists of 16 residues. The CDR3 coding sequence is TGTGCCAGCAGCCAGACGGGAAGAAACTCTGGAAACACCATATATTTT. Translating gives CASSQTGRNSGNTIYF.

This rearrangement joins TRBV7-2 to TRBJ2-7, with TRBD1 matching 10 bases. This CDR3 spans 17 amino acids. Per germline, CDR1 SGHTA and CDR2 FQGNSA. Trimming at V came to 0 bases and at J to 1 base, leaving 6 bases not matched to a gene. CDR3 bases: TGTGCCAGCAGCTTAGCGACAGGGGGCGCACAGTCCTACGAGCAGTACTTC. It specifies CASSLATGGAQSYEQYF.

The rearrangement joins TRBV2 to TRBJ1-1; D possibly corresponds to TRBD1 (6 bases). The germline V and J ends were trimmed by 5 bases and 6 bases, with 10 bases remaining between them. Germline CDR1 is SNHLY and CDR2 is FYNNEI. This CDR3 is built from 12 residues. CDR3 residues: CASSLTGPEAFF. CDR3 nucleotide sequence: TGTGCCAGCAGTTTGACAGGTCCTGAAGCTTTCTTT. The full variable domain, completed using reference TRBV2 and TRBJ1-1, is EPEVTQTPSHQVTQMGQEVILRCVPISNHLYFYWYRQILGQKVEFLVSFYNNEISEKSEIFDDQFSVERPDGSNFTLKIRSTKLEDSAMYFCASSLTGPEAFFGQGTRLTVV.

The chain has TRBV9 and TRBJ2-2, with TRBD2 matching over 7 bases. The CDR3 totals 15 residues. V dropped 3 bases and J dropped 2; count of bases not matched to a gene: 4. Germline assignment: CDR1 SGDLS and CDR2 YYNGEE. CDR3 sequence (DNA): TGTGCCAGCAGCGGTCAGCGGGGAAACACCGGGGAGCTGTTTTTT. Translation: CASSGQRGNTGELFF. Supplemented by reference TRBV9 and TRBJ2-2, the full variable domain reads DSGVTQTPKHLITATGQRVTLRCSPRSGDLSVYWYQQSLDQGLQFLIQYYNGEERAKGNILERFSAQQFPDLHSELNLSSLELGDSALYFCASSGQRGNTGELFFGEGSRLTVL.

The chain joins TRBV25-1 to TRBJ2-5; no reliable D call. The CDR3 has 14 residues. With 0 bases removed from V and 2 bases from J, the gap between germline ends came to 7 bases. The germline CDR1 and CDR2 sequences are MGHDK and SYGVNS. The CDR3 DNA follows: TGTGCCAGCAGTGAATATTCAGTACAAGAGACCCAGTACTTC. It translates to CASSEYSVQETQYF.

The genes are TRBV5-4 and TRBJ2-1; 9 bases agree with TRBD1. The CDR3 runs to 15 residues. The V gene's germline CDR1 is SGHNT and CDR2 YYREEE (reference sequence). V dropped 0 bases and J dropped 9; count of bases not matched to a gene: 7. As DNA, the CDR3 is TGTGCCAGCAGCTTGGTGCGGGGACAGGGCGGTGAGCAGTTCTTC. Protein: CASSLVRGQGGEQFF.

The chain is built from TRBV5-6 and TRBJ1-2, with D tentatively TRBD1 (5 bases). V shed 0 bases and J shed 7 bases, with 10 bases lying between them. The CDR3 loop spans 13 amino acids. In germline, CDR1 is SGHDT, CDR2 YYEEEE. Here the CDR3 reads CASSLDLGGGYTF. In DNA form, the CDR3 reads TGTGCCAGCAGCTTGGATCTGGGGGGTGGCTACACCTTC.

The V call is TRBV6-5, the J call TRBJ2-1; no firm D call. Germline CDR1 is MNHEY and CDR2 is SVGAGI. Trimming shortened V by 0 bases and J by 4 bases, and 7 bases separated the two germline ends. The CDR3 has 14 amino acids. CDR3 protein: CASSYSLSYNEQFF. CDR3 sequence (DNA): TGTGCCAGCAGTTACTCGTTGAGTTACAATGAGCAGTTCTTC.

V usage is TRBV7-6 and J usage is TRBJ2-5; 7 nucleotides match TRBD1. V lost 7 bases, J lost 7 bases, and 9 bases stayed unmatched. CDR1 and CDR2 (germline): SGHVS, FNYEAQ. CDR3 length equals 13 residues. In nucleotides, the CDR3 is TGTGCCAGCATAGACAGGGTCCGGGGGACCCAGTACTTC. This codes for CASIDRVRGTQYF.

This sequence joins TRBV4-3 and TRBJ2-7, with 8 positions matching TRBD1. V trimming: 0 bases; J trimming: 2 bases; junction bases outside the gene matches: 6. The CDR3 loop spans 16 amino acids. CDR1 and CDR2 (germline): LGHNA, YSLEER. In DNA form, the CDR3 reads TGCGCCAGCAGCCAAGAGGCAGGGGGCACAACCTACGAGCAGTACTTC. This translates into CASSQEAGGTTYEQYF.

Of note for this clone: This specimen includes other DNA sequences encoding the same CDR3. The chain recombines TRBV4-1 with TRBJ2-7, with 7 bases matching TRBD1. The germline V gene encodes CDR1 MGHRA and CDR2 YSYEKL. V was pared by 1 base and J by 4 bases, with 7 bases of the junction left unmatched. The CDR3 is made up of 15 amino acids. The CDR3 DNA sequence: TGCGCCAGCAGCCAAGCCGAGGACAGGAGGTACGAGCAGTACTTC. Translation: CASSQAEDRRYEQYF.